The 10 T cell receptor beta chains presented below share a single source sample, sequenced in a study of T-cell reconstitution after alpha-beta-depleted transplantation in children. A TCRbeta library incorporating unique molecular identifiers was prepared. TCRdb reprocessed the PCR reads with MiXCR, giving one entry per CDR3 protein. The sample lists 80,000 to 100,000 distinct CDR3 sequences, about 25% occurring once. The sample in question was PBMCs, obtained before TCRalphabeta/CD19-depleted stem cell transplant. These receptors were obtained from a boy under 10 years old with acute lymphoblastic leukemia, due to receive a stem cell transplant.

The chain is built from TRBV9 and TRBJ1-2; D gene ambiguous. Trimming left V 4 bases short and J 4 bases short, with 14 bases between. Germline V gene data show CDR1 as SGDLS and CDR2 as YYNGEE. This CDR3 spans 14 amino acids. CDR3: CASSPSPGSYGYTF. CDR3 bases: TGTGCCAGCAGCCCCAGTCCGGGGAGCTATGGCTACACCTTC. The full variable domain, completed using reference TRBV9 and TRBJ1-2, is DSGVTQTPKHLITATGQRVTLRCSPRSGDLSVYWYQQSLDQGLQFLIQYYNGEERAKGNILERFSAQQFPDLHSELNLSSLELGDSALYFCASSPSPGSYGYTFGSGTRLTVV.

This clonotype was counted between two and nine times. The chain employs TRBV10-2 and TRBJ2-1, with D maybe TRBD2 (6 bases). The CDR3 runs 13 residues. CDR1 and CDR2 (germline): WSHSY, SAAADI. The ends were cut back, 8 bases at V and 6 bases at J, with 14 bases in the middle. The CDR3 region has the DNA TGCGCCAGCGACAGCGGGCTTGGCAATGAGCAGTTCTTC. Protein product: CASDSGLGNEQFF.

This clonotype was counted once. The chain has TRBV7-9 and TRBJ2-1; D is possibly TRBD1 (5 bases). Germline loops: CDR1 SEHNR, CDR2 FQNEAQ (reference sequence). V gave up 1 base and J gave up 7 bases, with 14 bases separating them. The CDR3 spans 15 residues. CDR3 sequence (DNA): TGTGCCAGCAGCTTAGGTGGTGACAGTTTGAATGAGCAGTTCTTC. It encodes CASSLGGDSLNEQFF.

This clonotype was seen more than once but under ten times. This chain links TRBV11-2 with TRBJ2-2; D might be TRBD1 (6 bases). CDR1 SGHAT and CDR2 FQNNGV come from the germline V gene. V lost 3 bases and J lost 4, with 24 bases in between. The CDR3 extends over 19 amino acids. DNA for the CDR3: TGTGCCAGCAGCTTCAAAACGACAGGTCCCGCAGGGATCACCGGGGAGCTGTTTTTT. It specifies CASSFKTTGPAGITGELFF.

A note on this clonotype: One junction end disagrees with the germline gene, perhaps due to a read error. The chain recombines TRBV11-2 with TRBJ1-3, with D possibly being TRBD1 (5 bases). The CDR3 has 15 residues. Germline V gene sequence: CDR1 SGHAT, CDR2 FQNNGV. The CDR3 is CATSSSWGPGNTIYF. The CDR3 nucleotides are TGTGCCACCAGCTCTAGTTGGGGACCTGGAAACACCATATATTTT.

This clonotype was observed a handful of times. The V call is TRBV12-3 or TRBV12-4, the J call TRBJ1-6; D remains unclear. Trimming stripped 7 bases from V and 9 bases from J, with 19 bases between. This CDR3 has 15 amino acids. CDR3 DNA sequence: TGTGCCAGCACCCGAGATGCACAACTAGGTTCACCCCTCCACTTT. Translating it yields CASTRDAQLGSPLHF.

A few counts support this clonotype. V usage is TRBV7-2 and J usage is TRBJ1-2, with D tentatively TRBD1 (5 bases). From germline, CDR1 is SGHTA and CDR2 FQGNSA. There are 16 residues in the CDR3. V lost 3 bases and J lost 6, with 20 bases in between. CDR3 DNA sequence: TGTGCCAGCAGCTTTACCGGGACCCCGAAGGGGAATGGCTACACCTTC. It yields the protein CASSFTGTPKGNGYTF.

V gene TRBV4-1 combines with J gene TRBJ2-1; tentatively, D is TRBD1 or TRBD2 (5 bases each). V lost 4 bases and J lost 0, with 16 bases in between. The CDR3 contains 17 residues. Germline loops: CDR1 MGHRA, CDR2 YSYEKL. In DNA form, the CDR3 reads TGCGCCAGCAGCCGGGGGTCCGCGGCTAACTCCTACAATGAGCAGTTCTTC. This sequence encodes CASSRGSAANSYNEQFF.

The chain couples TRBV28 to TRBJ1-5, with D possibly being TRBD1 (5 bases). The germline V and J ends were trimmed by 4 bases and 2 bases, with 9 bases remaining between them. Germline CDR1 is MDHEN and CDR2 is SYDVKM. CDR3 length equals 14 residues. CDR3 sequence reads: CASSSPGGNQPQHF. CDR3 DNA: TGTGCCAGCAGTTCCCCGGGGGGCAATCAGCCCCAGCATTTT.

This clonotype was recorded many times. The chain carries TRBV29-1 and TRBJ2-2, with D possibly TRBD1 on 6 matching bases. The germline V and J ends were trimmed by 4 bases and 5 bases, with 17 bases remaining between them. CDR1 is SQVTM and CDR2 is ANQGSEA in the germline V gene. The CDR3 runs to 15 residues. CDR3 in DNA: TGCAGCGTTGTCACCACCGGGACACGGACCGGGGAGCTGTTTTTT. It specifies CSVVTTGTRTGELFF.